The 20 T cell receptor beta chains given below trace back to one sample, sequenced in a study of cytomegalovirus exposure and HLA in healthy donors. Measured with immunoSEQ multiplex PCR; TCRdb has only the in-frame clones, and not every one. The table has some 270,000 clones, 65% to 90% seen once. The specimen sequenced was PBMCs. The receptors shown here come from a woman aged 18-29 years in good health and CMV-seronegative.

The chain joins TRBV30 to TRBJ2-7; 10 positions match TRBD1. The CDR3 totals 13 residues. CDR1 is GTSNPN, CDR2 SVGIG, per germline (reference sequence). The J segment lost 3 bases and the V segment lost 8 bases, leaving 7 bases of the junction unmatched. The CDR3 DNA reads as TGTGCCGCTGACCGGGACAGGGGCTACGAGCAGTACTTC. This translates into CAADRDRGYEQYF.

In nucleotides, the CDR3 is TGTGCCAGCACTAAGACTAGCGGACAGCTCATGGAGCAGTTCTTC. Translated: CASTKTSGQLMEQFF. The chain employs TRBV7-9 and TRBJ2-1, with TRBD2 identical over 9 bases. Germline V gene data show CDR1 as SEHNR and CDR2 as FQNEAQ (reference sequence). The ends lost 7 bases at V and 10 bases at J; junction bases unmatched: 14. This CDR3 is built from 15 residues.

CDR3 sequence: CASSRILNRGQETQYF. CDR3 nucleotide sequence: TGTGCCAGCAGCCGTATCCTTAACAGGGGGCAAGAGACCCAGTACTTC. The chain joins TRBV7-3 to TRBJ2-5, with 8 positions matching TRBD1. The CDR3 runs 16 residues. The V gene's germline CDR1 is SGHTA and CDR2 FQGTGA. Trimming cost V 5 bases and J 2 bases; bases outside gene matches: 10.

The chain joins TRBV7-2 to TRBJ2-7; 9 positions match TRBD2. From germline, CDR1 is SGHTA and CDR2 FQGNSA. This CDR3 contains 16 residues. V shed 1 base and J 1 base; nucleotides not matched to a gene: 5. The CDR3 coding sequence is TGTGCCAGCAGCTTAGGACTAGCGGATACATCCTACGAGCAGTACTTC. The encoded protein is CASSLGLADTSYEQYF. Based on the CDR3 plus reference TRBV7-2 and TRBJ2-7, the full variable domain is GAGVSQSPSNKVTEKGKDVELRCDPISGHTALYWYRQSLGQGLEFLIYFQGNSAPDKSGLPSDRFSAERTGGSVSTLTIQRTQQEDSAVYLCASSLGLADTSYEQYFGPGTRLTVT.

The rearrangement joins TRBV28 to TRBJ1-6, with D possibly being TRBD1 (6 bases). Germline-derived CDR1 and CDR2 are MDHEN and SYDVKM. CDR3 length: 13 residues. With 5 bases removed from V and 9 bases from J, the gap between germline ends came to 11 bases. The CDR3 sequence is CASSPLQGSPLHF. In nucleotides, the CDR3 is TGTGCCAGCAGTCCACTACAGGGTTCACCCCTCCACTTT. The full variable domain, its missing parts supplied by reference TRBV28 and TRBJ1-6, is DVKVTQSSRYLVKRTGEKVFLECVQDMDHENMFWYRQDPGLGLRLIYFSYDVKMKEKGDIPEGYSVSREKKERFSLILESASTNQTSMYLCASSPLQGSPLHFGNGTRLTVT.

This chain links TRBV2 with TRBJ1-1; 7 bases line up with TRBD1. CDR1 SNHLY and CDR2 FYNNEI come from the germline V gene. J lost 5 bases, V lost 4 bases, and 4 bases had no gene match. The CDR3 length is 13 residues. CDR3 nucleotide sequence: TGTGCCAGCAGTGCAGGGGGATTGACTGAAGCTTTCTTT. Translated, it gives CASSAGGLTEAFF. Full variable domain (remainder filled in from reference TRBV2 and TRBJ1-1): EPEVTQTPSHQVTQMGQEVILRCVPISNHLYFYWYRQILGQKVEFLVSFYNNEISEKSEIFDDQFSVERPDGSNFTLKIRSTKLEDSAMYFCASSAGGLTEAFFGQGTRLTVV.

The CDR3 nucleotides are TGTGCCAGCAGTTTATTCGGGGGGCGAGGGGACCAAAATTCACCCCTCCACTTT. It is translated as CASSLFGGRGDQNSPLHF. The chain links TRBV27 to TRBJ1-6, with D possibly matching TRBD1 (6 bases). Trimming pared 1 base from V and 7 bases from J, leaving 20 bases between. Looked up from germline, CDR1 is MNHEY and CDR2 is SMNVEV (reference sequence). CDR3 length: 18 amino acids.

The rearrangement joins TRBV18 to TRBJ1-3, with D unresolved. Per the germline V gene, CDR1 is KGHSH and CDR2 is LQKENI. Trimming shortened V by 1 base and J by 0 bases, and 7 bases separated the two germline ends. This CDR3 is built from 15 residues. CDR3 region: CASSPRELSGNTIYF. The CDR3 DNA reads as TGTGCCAGCTCACCACGGGAGCTCTCTGGAAACACCATATATTTT.

This clone showed up just once. The chain has TRBV5-1 and TRBJ1-1; TRBD1 matches 7 bases. The V gene's germline CDR1 is SGHRS and CDR2 YFSETQ. V lost 0 bases and J lost 2; bases outside the gene matches: 4. The CDR3 is 15 amino acids. As DNA, the CDR3 is TGCGCCAGCAGCTTGGGACAGGGTAGTAACACTGAAGCTTTCTTT. Translation: CASSLGQGSNTEAFF.

A note on this clone: The same CDR3 arises from other DNA sequences in this sample as well. V gene TRBV5-1 combines with J gene TRBJ1-5; 7 nucleotides line up with TRBD1. Trimming cost V 4 bases and J 2 bases; bases outside gene matches: 6. Germline V gene lookup returns CDR1 SGHRS and CDR2 YFSETQ. This CDR3 has 15 amino acids. CDR3 protein: CASSLDGQGNQPQHF. Written as DNA, the CDR3 is TGCGCCAGCAGCCTCGACGGACAGGGCAATCAGCCCCAGCATTTT.

The V and J genes are TRBV10-3 and TRBJ2-6, with 10 positions matching TRBD2. Germline V gene sequence: CDR1 ENHRY, CDR2 SYGVKD. The CDR3 is made up of 16 amino acids. V was pared by 2 bases and J by 3 bases, with 1 base of the junction left unmatched. In DNA, the CDR3 is TGTGCCATCAGTGAGCTAGCGGGAGTTGGGGCCAACGTCCTGACTTTC. Protein sequence: CAISELAGVGANVLTF.

This chain links TRBV7-2 with TRBJ2-7; D possibly corresponds to TRBD1 (5 bases). Germline V lookup: CDR1 SGHTA, CDR2 FQGNSA. The CDR3 covers 12 residues. The germline V and J ends were trimmed by 0 bases and 9 bases, with 9 bases remaining between them. The CDR3, as DNA: TGTGCCAGCAGCTTAGCCCAGGGCGGGCAGTACTTC. This gives the protein CASSLAQGGQYF.

The chain uses TRBV6-1 and TRBJ2-7, with D possibly matching TRBD2 (5 bases). The germline CDR1 and CDR2 sequences are MNHNS and SASEGT. This CDR3 is built from 13 residues. V dropped 6 bases and J dropped 2 bases, with 11 bases sitting between them. CDR3 nucleotide sequence: TGTGCCAGCAGCGCCGGGATCCCCTACGAGCAGTACTTC. Protein sequence: CASSAGIPYEQYF.

The rearrangement links TRBV28 to TRBJ1-1; D perhaps matches TRBD1 (6 bases). Trimming took 5 bases from V and 11 from J, leaving 21 bases between them. The CDR3 totals 14 residues. Germline CDR1 and CDR2: MDHEN and SYDVKM. The CDR3 DNA reads as TGTGCCAGCAGTCTTATAGGGGGAGGGACAAATGCTTTCTTT. Translated: CASSLIGGGTNAFF.

The chain employs TRBV4-1 and TRBJ2-5, with 8 nucleotides matching TRBD1. The CDR3 loop spans 14 amino acids. V trimming: 3 bases; J trimming: 3 bases; junction bases outside the gene matches: 3. Per germline, CDR1 MGHRA and CDR2 YSYEKL. The CDR3 nucleotides are TGCGCCAGCAGCCATCAGGACAGGGAAGAGACCCAGTACTTC. Its translation: CASSHQDREETQYF.

The chain links TRBV7-9 to TRBJ1-1; no reliable D call. This CDR3 has 13 amino acids. Trimming left V 4 bases short and J 7 bases short, with 13 bases between. Per the germline V gene, CDR1 is SEHNR and CDR2 is FQNEAQ (reference sequence). This CDR3 reads CASSSFGKFEAFF. CDR3 nucleotides: TGTGCCAGCAGCTCGTTCGGGAAATTTGAAGCTTTCTTT. Variable domain in full (rest from reference TRBV7-9 and TRBJ1-1): DTGVSQNPRHKITKRGQNVTFRCDPISEHNRLYWYRQTLGQGPEFLTYFQNEAQLEKSRLLSDRFSAERPKGSFSTLEIQRTEQGDSAMYLCASSSFGKFEAFFGQGTRLTVV.

The CDR3 DNA is TGTGCCAGCAGCCCTAGTACCCTGGGTTCCTATAATTCACCCCTCCACTTT. Residues: CASSPSTLGSYNSPLHF. This chain joins TRBV9 and TRBJ1-6; D gene unclear. Between the trimmed V and J ends, which lost 4 bases and 1 base, there was a span of 15 bases. The CDR3 is made up of 17 amino acids. CDR1 and CDR2 from the germline V gene are SGDLS and YYNGEE.

This clone showed up just a few times. V gene TRBV18 combines with J gene TRBJ1-5; 9 positions match TRBD1. The CDR3 runs to 15 residues. The junction had 6 bases not matched to a gene; V was cut back by 2 bases and J by 7 bases. Germline values: CDR1 KGHSH, CDR2 LQKENI. The CDR3 DNA reads as TGTGCCAGCTCACCAAGGACAGGGGATCAACAGCCCCAGCATTTT. Translated, it gives CASSPRTGDQQPQHF.

This clone was counted between two and nine times. J is TRBJ1-2 and V is TRBV6-1; 10 nucleotides align to TRBD1. Germline assignment: CDR1 MNHNS and CDR2 SASEGT. Trimming cost V 6 bases and J 1 base; bases outside gene matches: 2. This CDR3 contains 14 residues. The CDR3 region is CASRGQGNNYGYTF. The CDR3 nucleotides are TGTGCCAGCAGGGGACAGGGGAATAACTATGGCTACACCTTC.

The J gene is TRBJ2-3, the V gene TRBV7-2, with 7 bases matching TRBD2. The CDR3 runs to 18 residues. J lost 2 bases, V lost 5 bases, and 16 bases had no gene match. In germline, CDR1 is SGHTA, CDR2 FQGNSA. Here the CDR3 DNA reads TGTGCCAGCAGCCTACTTACCCCAAGACTAGCCCTCACAGATACGCAGTATTTT. Protein: CASSLLTPRLALTDTQYF.